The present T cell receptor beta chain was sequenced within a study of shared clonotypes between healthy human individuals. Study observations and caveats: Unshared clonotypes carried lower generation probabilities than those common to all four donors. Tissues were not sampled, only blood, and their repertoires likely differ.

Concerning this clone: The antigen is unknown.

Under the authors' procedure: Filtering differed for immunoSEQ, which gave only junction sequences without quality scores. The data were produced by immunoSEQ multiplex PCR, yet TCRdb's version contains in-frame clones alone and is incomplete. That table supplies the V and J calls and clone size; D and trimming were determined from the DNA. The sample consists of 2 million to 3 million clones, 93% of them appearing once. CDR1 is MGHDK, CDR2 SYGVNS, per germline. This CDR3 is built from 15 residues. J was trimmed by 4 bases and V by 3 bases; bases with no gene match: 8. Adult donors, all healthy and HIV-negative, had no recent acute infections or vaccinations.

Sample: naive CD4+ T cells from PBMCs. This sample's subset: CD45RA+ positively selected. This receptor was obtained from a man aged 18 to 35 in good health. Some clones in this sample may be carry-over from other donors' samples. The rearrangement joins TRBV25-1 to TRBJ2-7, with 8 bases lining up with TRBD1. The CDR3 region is CASSDKRTGNYEQYF. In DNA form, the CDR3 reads TGTGCCAGCAGTGATAAGAGGACAGGGAATTACGAGCAGTACTTC.